This record covers a single TCR beta chain. Its antigen is currently unknown. From the 5' RACE reads, TCRdb lists one entry per CDR3 protein and no DNA. This specimen shows a few hundred thousand distinct CDR3 sequences; the ten leading clones hold roughly 2.5%. The germline gives CDR1 DFQATT, CDR2 SNEGSKA (reference sequence). The length of the CDR3 is 11 residues. The data originate from a study of monozygotic twins with inflammatory bowel disease. Study-level findings and limits: People with IBD had fewer clonotypes in common with others than healthy twins did, especially with disease activity.

The V call is TRBV20-1, the J call TRBJ1-1. Sequenced sample: blood. The source of this sequence is a human donor with ulcerative colitis or Crohn's disease, or a healthy co-twin of an affected twin (not recorded which). The CDR3 region is CSVALRREAFF.